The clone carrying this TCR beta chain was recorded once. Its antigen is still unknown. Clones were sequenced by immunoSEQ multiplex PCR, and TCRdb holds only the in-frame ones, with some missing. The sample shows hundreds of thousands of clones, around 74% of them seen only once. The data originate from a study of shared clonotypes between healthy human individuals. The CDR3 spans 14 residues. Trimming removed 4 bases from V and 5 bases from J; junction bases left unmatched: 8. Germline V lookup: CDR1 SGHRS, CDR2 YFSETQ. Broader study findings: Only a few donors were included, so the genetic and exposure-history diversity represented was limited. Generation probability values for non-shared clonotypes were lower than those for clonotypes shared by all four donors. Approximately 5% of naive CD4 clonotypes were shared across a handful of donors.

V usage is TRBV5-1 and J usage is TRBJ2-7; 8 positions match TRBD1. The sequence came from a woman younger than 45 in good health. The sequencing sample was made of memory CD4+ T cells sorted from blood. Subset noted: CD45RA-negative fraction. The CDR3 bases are TGCGCCAGCAGCCAACAACAGGGGGTAGACGAGCAGTACTTC. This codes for CASSQQQGVDEQYF.